A selection of T cell receptor beta chains follows, all from one sample in a study of blood T cell repertoires in COVID-19. Repertoires were generated with immunoSEQ multiplex PCR, while TCRdb's copy carries only in-frame clones and drops some. The sample shows roughly 190,000 clones, roughly 80% of them seen only once. What was sequenced was PBMCs or T cells enriched from blood (not recorded which). The source is a woman aged 60-75 years with acute COVID-19. Both conserved end residues are part of each CDR3.

V gene: TRBV3-1/TRBV3-2
J gene: TRBJ1-1
CDR3 protein: CASSNIGGTEAFF

V gene: TRBV4-3
J gene: TRBJ1-5
CDR3 protein: CASSQDLTGRNQPQHF

V gene: TRBV4-1
J gene: TRBJ1-6
CDR3 protein: CASSHKDRANSPLHF

V gene: TRBV4-1
J gene: TRBJ1-3
CDR3 protein: CASSQVGQGGKGGNTIYF

V gene: TRBV11-2
J gene: TRBJ2-1
CDR3 protein: CASTPPSGGYNEQFF

V gene: TRBV18
J gene: TRBJ1-3
CDR3 protein: CASSLEGRSGNTIYF

V gene: TRBV11-2
J gene: TRBJ1-5
CDR3 protein: CASSLALGDNQPQHF

V gene: TRBV19
J gene: TRBJ2-2
CDR3 protein: CASRRKTGELFF

V gene: TRBV25-1
J gene: TRBJ2-6
CDR3 protein: CASSDSPGGPGANVLTF

V gene: TRBV19
J gene: TRBJ1-3
CDR3 protein: CASSTTGQAPDTIYF

V gene: TRBV6-5
J gene: TRBJ1-1
CDR3 protein: CAILFRVYTEAFF

V gene: TRBV7-6
J gene: TRBJ1-2
CDR3 protein: CASSPGGTESYGYTF

V gene: TRBV4-2
J gene: TRBJ2-3
CDR3 protein: CASSQDGGKTQYF

V gene: TRBV6-6
J gene: TRBJ2-2
CDR3 protein: CASSYRGQAGELFF

V gene: TRBV10-2
J gene: TRBJ1-2
CDR3 protein: CASSGSGQGSEGYTF

V gene: TRBV3-1/TRBV3-2
J gene: TRBJ2-3
CDR3 protein: CASSQGAFLWYF

V gene: TRBV28
J gene: TRBJ1-1
CDR3 protein: CASSLTVNTEAFF

V gene: TRBV3-1/TRBV3-2
J gene: TRBJ2-1
CDR3 protein: CASSQVLYRGSYNEQFF

V gene: TRBV2
J gene: TRBJ1-5
CDR3 protein: CASSESGSSQPQHF

V gene: TRBV29-1
J gene: TRBJ1-2
CDR3 protein: CSVGDRQGAGGYTF

V gene: TRBV5-6
J gene: TRBJ2-5
CDR3 protein: CASSLPGQPNAETQYF

V gene: TRBV6-5
J gene: TRBJ2-7
CDR3 protein: CASRPRTGVYEQYF

V gene: TRBV28
J gene: TRBJ2-2
CDR3 protein: CATLAGGRTGELFF

V gene: TRBV7-2
J gene: TRBJ2-4
CDR3 protein: CASSVSSGGSKNIQYF

V gene: TRBV7-2
J gene: TRBJ1-1
CDR3 protein: CASSYFPGAEAFF

V gene: TRBV7-9
J gene: TRBJ2-1
CDR3 protein: CASSTGTSGYNEQFF

V gene: TRBV5-4
J gene: TRBJ1-2
CDR3 protein: CASSGGTGNYGYTF

V gene: TRBV28
J gene: TRBJ1-4
CDR3 protein: CASSYGEKLFF

V gene: TRBV7-2
J gene: TRBJ1-2
CDR3 protein: CASSLYDRGVAGYTF

V gene: TRBV5-1
J gene: TRBJ2-1
CDR3 protein: CASTQPAGPRDEQFF

V gene: TRBV30
J gene: TRBJ1-2
CDR3 protein: CAWSRSTGGGYTF

V gene: TRBV6-2/TRBV6-3
J gene: TRBJ2-5
CDR3 protein: CASSGGGTQYF

V gene: TRBV5-6
J gene: TRBJ2-1
CDR3 protein: CASSPSVGDRGFF

V gene: TRBV5-8
J gene: TRBJ2-2
CDR3 protein: CASSLAVGQGYTGELFF

V gene: TRBV10-3
J gene: TRBJ2-1
CDR3 protein: CAISDSSEGEQFF

V gene: TRBV30
J gene: TRBJ1-6
CDR3 protein: CAWSPRPPDRGWNSPLHF

V gene: TRBV4-1
J gene: TRBJ1-2
CDR3 protein: CASSQDDSRWYGYTF

V gene: TRBV12-3/TRBV12-4
J gene: TRBJ2-3
CDR3 protein: CASSLSTDTQYF

V gene: TRBV5-6
J gene: TRBJ1-1
CDR3 protein: CASSFRTGSSAVEAFF